This T cell receptor (beta chain) stems from a study of preoperative IRX-2 immunotherapy in early breast cancer. The treatment denotes: preoperative locoregional IRX-2 cytokine immunotherapy. Samples came from a phase Ib trial of preoperative locoregional IRX-2 cytokine immunotherapy. CDR1 and CDR2 from the germline V gene are MDHEN and SYDVKM. The length of the CDR3 is 17 residues. Trimming removed 5 bases at V and 0 bases at J, with 14 bases between. The method was immunoSEQ multiplex PCR; TCRdb's version includes in-frame clones alone and lacks a portion of them. The sample records 30,000 or so clones, around 89% being singletons. This clone was recorded a few times.

Collection of the sample occurred from a patient treated with IRX-2 immunotherapy. This TCR was sampled from a human donor with breast cancer. The rearrangement links TRBV28 to TRBJ2-6; possibly TRBD1 for D (6 bases). Here the CDR3 reads CASSISGQLSGANVLTF. CDR3 coding DNA: TGTGCCAGCAGTATATCGGGACAACTCTCTGGGGCCAACGTCCTGACTTTC.